What follows are 30 T cell receptor beta chains derived from one specimen sequenced in a study of beta chain features in type 1 diabetes. General study findings and limits: For Type 1 diabetes patients, all four CD4+ subsets carried TCRB CDR3s that were moderately but significantly shorter.

What these receptors recognize is not known. cDNA synthesis used the whole RNA isolate, giving expressed TCRB sequences. The protocol was immunoSEQ multiplex PCR, while the TCRdb copy is restricted to in-frame clones and leaves out a portion. Among over 650,000 clones listed, more than 12% were seen once. Sequenced input: naive CD4+ T cells from blood. These receptors were collected from a man between 18 and 35 years old with type 1 diabetes.

The V gene is TRBV10-3, the J gene TRBJ2-7; tentative D call: TRBD1 (6 bases). Trimming took 7 bases from V and 2 from J, leaving 15 bases between them. CDR1 is ENHRY and CDR2 is SYGVKD in the germline V gene. This CDR3 is built from 14 residues. CDR3 nucleotide sequence: TGTGCCATCACGAACAGGGCCGGCACCTACGAGCAGTACTTC. Protein product: CAITNRAGTYEQYF.

The chain combines TRBV30 with TRBJ1-4; no clear D. The CDR3 spans 10 residues. V was pared by 8 bases and J by 7 bases, with 8 bases between. Per the germline V gene, CDR1 is GTSNPN and CDR2 is SVGIG (reference sequence). CDR3 residues: CAGSAEKLFF. The CDR3 DNA reads as TGTGCCGGATCGGCTGAAAAACTGTTTTTT. Combining the CDR3 with reference TRBV30 and TRBJ1-4 gives the whole variable domain SQTIHQWPATLVQPVGSPLSLECTVEGTSNPNLYWYRQAAGRGLQLLFYSVGIGQISSEVPQNLSASRPQDRQFILSSKKLLLSDSGFYLCAGSAEKLFFGSGTQLSVL.

Of note for this clone: The sample holds other DNA sequences that translate to the same CDR3. The genes are TRBV7-2 and TRBJ2-1, with TRBD2 matching 11 bases. In germline, CDR1 is SGHTA, CDR2 FQGNSA. Trimming cost V 5 bases and J 0 bases; bases outside gene matches: 0. This CDR3 spans 15 amino acids. The CDR3 nucleotides read TGTGCCAGCAGCACTAGCGGGAGCTCCTACAATGAGCAGTTCTTC. Translating gives CASSTSGSSYNEQFF.

The chain uses TRBV4-2 and TRBJ2-2, with D unresolved. Germline V gives CDR1 LGHNA, CDR2 YNFKEQ. The germline V and J ends were trimmed by 4 bases and 1 base, with 13 bases remaining between them. The CDR3 length is 16 residues. The CDR3 loop reads CASSRPDSLNTGELFF. The CDR3 DNA reads as TGTGCCAGCAGCCGCCCTGACTCCTTGAACACCGGGGAGCTGTTTTTT.

This clone has more than one count but fewer than ten. V and J are TRBV30 and TRBJ2-3; perhaps TRBD2 as D (6 bases). Deletions cut 7 bases from V and 0 bases from J, with 20 bases between. CDR1 GTSNPN and CDR2 SVGIG come from the germline V gene (reference sequence). The CDR3 consists of 16 residues. In nucleotides, the CDR3 is TGTGCCTCATCCCTAGCGCTTGGCGGGAGCACAGATACGCAGTATTTT. This encodes CASSLALGGSTDTQYF. The full variable domain, with the rest looked up from reference TRBV30 and TRBJ2-3, is SQTIHQWPATLVQPVGSPLSLECTVEGTSNPNLYWYRQAAGRGLQLLFYSVGIGQISSEVPQNLSASRPQDRQFILSSKKLLLSDSGFYLCASSLALGGSTDTQYFGPGTRLTVL.

This clone was found once. The chain couples TRBV4-3 to TRBJ1-4, with 9 nucleotides matching TRBD1. V lost 3 bases and J lost 7; bases outside the gene matches: 6. Per the germline V gene, CDR1 is LGHNA and CDR2 is YSLEER. The CDR3 consists of 15 residues. The CDR3 nucleotides read TGCGCCAGCAGCCATTACGGGACAGGGAGTGAAAAACTGTTTTTT. This gives the protein CASSHYGTGSEKLFF.

This clone was seen a handful of times. The V gene is TRBV7-2, the J gene TRBJ2-5, with 10 bases matching TRBD1. The CDR3 contains 15 residues. V trimming: 5 bases; J trimming: 5 bases; junction bases outside the gene matches: 8. CDR1 and CDR2 (germline): SGHTA, FQGNSA. The CDR3 loop is CASSRRQGAGETQYF. CDR3 nucleotide sequence: TGTGCCAGCAGCAGACGACAGGGGGCAGGGGAGACCCAGTACTTC. The whole variable domain, remainder taken from reference TRBV7-2 and TRBJ2-5, is GAGVSQSPSNKVTEKGKDVELRCDPISGHTALYWYRQSLGQGLEFLIYFQGNSAPDKSGLPSDRFSAERTGGSVSTLTIQRTQQEDSAVYLCASSRRQGAGETQYFGPGTRLLVL.

The chain carries TRBV20-1 and TRBJ1-1, with D unclear. Germline CDR1 and CDR2: DFQATT and SNEGSKA (reference sequence). The CDR3 covers 10 residues. V gave up 3 bases and J gave up 10 bases, with 9 bases separating them. The CDR3 DNA follows: TGCAGTGCTAGGCCCGGTAGAGCTTTCTTT. This translates into CSARPGRAFF.

The chain links TRBV5-6 to TRBJ1-3, with TRBD1 as a possible D gene (6 bases). The V gene's germline CDR1 is SGHDT and CDR2 YYEEEE. The length of the CDR3 is 14 residues. V dropped 3 bases and J dropped 2 bases, with 9 bases sitting between them. CDR3 DNA sequence: TGTGCCAGCAGCTACAGGGAAGCTGGAAACACCATATATTTT. It yields the protein CASSYREAGNTIYF.

The V call is TRBV7-9, the J call TRBJ1-2; no reliable D call. Trimming took 4 bases from V and 4 from J, leaving 19 bases between them. The CDR3 runs 16 residues. Germline V gene data show CDR1 as SEHNR and CDR2 as FQNEAQ (reference sequence). CDR3 amino acids: CASSSSYAAGLYGYTF. CDR3 nucleotide sequence: TGTGCCAGCAGCTCATCTTACGCAGCCGGACTCTATGGCTACACCTTC.

This clone has only a few counts. The gene calls are TRBV4-2 and TRBJ2-3; a possible D gene is TRBD2 (7 bases). Between the trimmed V and J ends, which lost 4 bases and 4 bases, there was a span of 18 bases. CDR3 length: 16 residues. The germline V gene encodes CDR1 LGHNA and CDR2 YNFKEQ. The DNA for the CDR3 is TGTGCCAGCAGCCCGTTCCGCGGGGGCGGACCAGATACGCAGTATTTT. It encodes CASSPFRGGGPDTQYF.

The chain couples TRBV27 to TRBJ2-6; a possible D gene is TRBD1 (5 bases). Germline CDR1 reads MNHEY; CDR2 reads SMNVEV (reference sequence). Trimming took 0 bases from V and 0 from J, leaving 12 bases between them. This CDR3 is built from 18 residues. The CDR3: CASSLSQGSYSGANVLTF. The CDR3 nucleotides are TGTGCCAGCAGTTTATCGCAGGGTTCCTACTCTGGGGCCAACGTCCTGACTTTC.

The chain recombines TRBV18 with TRBJ2-7, with 9 bases matching TRBD1. V lost 8 bases to trimming and J lost 4 bases; unmatched junction nucleotides: 6. The CDR3 sequence is 13 residues long. Looked up from germline, CDR1 is KGHSH and CDR2 is LQKENI. DNA of the CDR3: TGTGCCAGCGGCCGGGACAGGGAGTACGAGCAGTACTTC. Its protein product is CASGRDREYEQYF.

This clone was seen a handful of times. The CDR3 DNA is TGTGCCTGGAGCAGCGCGTCTGGAAACACCATATATTTT. This sequence encodes CAWSSASGNTIYF. J is TRBJ1-3 and V is TRBV30; unclear D gene. CDR1 GTSNPN and CDR2 SVGIG come from the germline V gene (reference sequence). The V end was cut by 3 bases, the J end by 1 base, with 7 bases between. The CDR3 runs to 13 residues.

The CDR3 loop reads CASSLWQGPGNQPQHF. CDR3 DNA: TGTGCCAGCAGTTTATGGCAGGGCCCGGGCAATCAGCCCCAGCATTTT. The rearrangement links TRBV28 to TRBJ1-5, with D possibly being TRBD1 (5 bases). This CDR3 is 16 amino acids long. The ends were cut back, 0 bases at V and 2 bases at J, with 11 bases in the middle. Looked up from germline, CDR1 is MDHEN and CDR2 is SYDVKM.

This chain joins TRBV29-1 and TRBJ2-6; the D is unclear. CDR3 size: 14 residues. CDR1 is SQVTM, CDR2 ANQGSEA, per germline. Trimming removed 7 bases from V and 0 bases from J, with 10 bases in between. The CDR3 nucleotides read TGCAGCGCCTTACGCCCCTCTGGGGCCAACGTCCTGACTTTC. Protein sequence: CSALRPSGANVLTF.

This clone was seen a few times. The chain couples TRBV7-9 to TRBJ1-5; TRBD1 matches at 8 bases. The germline V gene encodes CDR1 SEHNR and CDR2 FQNEAQ (reference sequence). V was pared by 4 bases and J by 3 bases, with 5 bases of the junction left unmatched. The CDR3 is made up of 15 amino acids. The CDR3, as DNA: TGTGCCAGCAGCTCCGGGACAGGAATCAATCAGCCCCAGCATTTT. Its translation: CASSSGTGINQPQHF.

This clone was counted only a few times. The chain couples TRBV27 to TRBJ1-2; the D gene is possibly TRBD1 (5 bases). Trimming took 2 bases from V and 4 from J, leaving 17 bases between them. Germline loops: CDR1 MNHEY, CDR2 SMNVEV (reference sequence). The CDR3 consists of 16 residues. The CDR3 DNA follows: TGTGCCAGCAGTTTAGCAATTACCAGGGATGGCTATGGCTACACCTTC. It specifies CASSLAITRDGYGYTF.

The CDR3 reads CASSDWARGDTQYF. Written as DNA, the CDR3 is TGCGCCAGCAGCGACTGGGCCAGAGGGGATACGCAGTATTTT. The V gene is TRBV5-1, the J gene TRBJ2-3, with D perhaps matching TRBD2 (5 bases). V was pared by 4 bases and J by 6 bases, with 15 bases between. Germline assignment: CDR1 SGHRS and CDR2 YFSETQ. The CDR3 runs 14 residues.

Only one count was recorded for this clone. This rearrangement joins TRBV9 to TRBJ2-1; no clear D gene. Germline V gene lookup returns CDR1 SGDLS and CDR2 YYNGEE. The V gene lost 0 bases and the J gene lost 10 bases, with 14 bases spanning the gap. The CDR3 totals 14 residues. CDR3 sequence: CASSVEGQEGEQFF. In DNA form, the CDR3 reads TGTGCCAGCAGCGTAGAGGGTCAGGAAGGGGAGCAGTTCTTC.

The chain employs TRBV18 and TRBJ2-1; 10 bases line up with TRBD2. J lost 6 bases, V lost 1 base, and 6 bases had no gene match. Germline CDR1 KGHSH, CDR2 LQKENI. The CDR3 extends over 16 amino acids. The CDR3 DNA reads as TGTGCCAGCTCACCACGGACTAGCGGAGGGACCAATGAGCAGTTCTTC. It yields the protein CASSPRTSGGTNEQFF.

This chain links TRBV27 with TRBJ1-1, with 8 bases aligning to TRBD1. The CDR3 has 14 amino acids. With 7 bases clipped from V and 5 bases from J, the junction kept 9 bases outside the gene matches. Germline V gives CDR1 MNHEY, CDR2 SMNVEV (reference sequence). CDR3 in DNA: TGTGCCAGCACCCTGACAGGGGACTGGACTGAAGCTTTCTTT. Amino acid sequence: CASTLTGDWTEAFF.

The chain combines TRBV4-1 with TRBJ2-2; 8 bases match TRBD1. V trimming: 1 base; J trimming: 5 bases; junction bases outside the gene matches: 9. The CDR3 is made up of 17 amino acids. Per germline, CDR1 MGHRA and CDR2 YSYEKL. DNA of the CDR3: TGCGCCAGCAGCCAAGGCCCAGGACAGGGTAGGACCGGGGAGCTGTTTTTT. It codes for CASSQGPGQGRTGELFF.

Concerning this clone: Other nucleotide sequences in the sample specify the same CDR3. The J gene is TRBJ2-5, the V gene TRBV5-4; 11 nucleotides agree with TRBD2. The length of the CDR3 is 14 residues. From germline, CDR1 is SGHNT and CDR2 YYREEE (reference sequence). The trim removed 5 bases at V and 5 bases at J, leaving 5 bases unmatched. CDR3: CASSLAGGRETQYF. As DNA, the CDR3 is TGTGCCAGCAGTCTAGCGGGGGGAAGGGAGACCCAGTACTTC.

In its sample, this clone was seen a few times. The gene calls are TRBV19 and TRBJ1-2; 7 positions match TRBD1. This CDR3 has 14 residues. The J segment lost 3 bases and the V segment lost 4 bases, leaving 5 bases of the junction unmatched. Per germline, CDR1 LNHDA and CDR2 SQIVND (reference sequence). As DNA, the CDR3 is TGTGCCAGTAGTACCTACAGGGGCGACTATGGCTACACCTTC. Translated, it gives CASSTYRGDYGYTF. Based on the CDR3 plus reference TRBV19 and TRBJ1-2, the full variable domain is DGGITQSPKYLFRKEGQNVTLSCEQNLNHDAMYWYRQDPGQGLRLIYYSQIVNDFQKGDIAEGYSVSREKKESFPLTVTSAQKNPTAFYLCASSTYRGDYGYTFGSGTRLTVV.

This clone has just a few counts. CDR3 DNA sequence: TGTGCCAGCAGCTTTCAGCGGGGACAGAACACAGATACGCAGTATTTT. Its protein is CASSFQRGQNTDTQYF. The chain joins TRBV7-2 to TRBJ2-3; D is perhaps TRBD1 or TRBD2 (7 bases each). The length of the CDR3 is 16 residues. V was cut by 3 bases and J by 2 bases, with 15 bases left in between. In germline, CDR1 is SGHTA, CDR2 FQGNSA.

This clone was found a few times. The chain is built from TRBV29-1 and TRBJ2-6, with TRBD2 as a possible D gene (5 bases). With 6 bases removed from V and 0 bases from J, the gap between germline ends came to 15 bases. The CDR3 is 16 residues long. From germline, CDR1 is SQVTM and CDR2 ANQGSEA. The CDR3 loop is CSVPKGRVSGANVLTF. The CDR3 DNA is TGCAGCGTCCCCAAAGGGCGGGTCTCTGGGGCCAACGTCCTGACTTTC.

This clone showed up just a few times. CDR3 sequence (DNA): TGTGCCAGCAGCTTCCAGCGGGGGGACTACGAGCAGTACTTC. Amino acids: CASSFQRGDYEQYF. The rearrangement uses TRBV7-3 and TRBJ2-7; 9 positions agree with TRBD2. This CDR3 has 14 residues. V shed 3 bases and J 3 bases; nucleotides not matched to a gene: 3. Germline V CDR1 and CDR2: SGHTA, FQGTGA.

About this clone: Other DNA sequences in the same sample also yield this CDR3. The gene calls are TRBV2 and TRBJ1-1, with 8 bases aligning to TRBD1. The CDR3 is 13 amino acids. Germline V gene lookup returns CDR1 SNHLY and CDR2 FYNNEI. V lost 6 bases, J lost 3 bases, and 3 bases stayed unmatched. The CDR3 DNA is TGTGCCAGCAGCGACAGGGGCCACACTGAAGCTTTCTTT. It is translated as CASSDRGHTEAFF.

V is TRBV7-3 and J is TRBJ2-5; D gene unclear. The CDR3 extends over 14 amino acids. Germline assignment: CDR1 SGHTA and CDR2 FQGTGA. Trimming removed 5 bases at V and 1 base at J, with 11 bases between. CDR3 sequence (DNA): TGTGCCAGCAGCGCCGACGTAACCCAAGAGACCCAGTACTTC. As protein: CASSADVTQETQYF. Supplemented by reference TRBV7-3 and TRBJ2-5, the full variable domain reads GAGVSQTPSNKVTEKGKYVELRCDPISGHTALYWYRQSLGQGPEFLIYFQGTGAADDSGLPNDRFFAVRPEGSVSTLKIQRTERGDSAVYLCASSADVTQETQYFGPGTRLLVL.